The 25 T cell receptor beta chains below all came from one sample that was sequenced in a study of regulatory T cells in long-lasting Graves disease. Through Arm-PCR of CDR3 regions and iRepertoire HTBI primers, TCR beta libraries were built. TCRdb recomputed calls from the multiplex PCR reads with MiXCR, one row per CDR3 protein. The profile shows 400,000 to 450,000 distinct CDR3 sequences, approximately 16% of them singletons. The time point is: newly diagnosed GD, antithyroid drugs for less than 3 months. Extracted PBMC RNA gave rise to the TCR library. This sample was also put to use in a study of T cells in Graves' hyperthyroidism and ophthalmopathy.

The sample here was peripheral blood mononuclear cells (PBMCs), taken at new diagnosis, from a patient treated with antithyroid drugs. The receptors originated from a woman in her twenties or thirties with Graves disease.

Ten or more counts support this clonotype. This chain connects TRBV6-5 to TRBJ2-7; 7 positions match TRBD2. The CDR3 spans 15 residues. With 0 bases clipped from V and 2 bases from J, the junction kept 4 bases outside the gene matches. Germline V gene sequence: CDR1 MNHEY, CDR2 SVGAGI. The CDR3: CASSYSARETYEQYF. CDR3 sequence (DNA): TGTGCCAGCAGTTACTCTGCGCGGGAGACCTACGAGCAGTACTTC.

This clonotype was seen ten or more times. The chain carries TRBV2 and TRBJ1-2; D may be TRBD1 (6 bases). The germline V gene has CDR1 SNHLY and CDR2 FYNNEI. The CDR3 spans 15 residues. Trimming stripped 7 bases from V and 4 bases from J, with 19 bases between. DNA for the CDR3: TGTGCCAGCACCCTAACCGAACAGGGCTCCTATGGCTACACCTTC. It translates to CASTLTEQGSYGYTF. The whole variable domain, filled in from reference TRBV2 and TRBJ1-2, reads EPEVTQTPSHQVTQMGQEVILRCVPISNHLYFYWYRQILGQKVEFLVSFYNNEISEKSEIFDDQFSVERPDGSNFTLKIRSTKLEDSAMYFCASTLTEQGSYGYTFGSGTRLTVV.

This clonotype was observed at least ten times. J is TRBJ2-1 and V is TRBV6-5; the match to TRBD2 covers 14 bases. In germline, CDR1 is MNHEY, CDR2 SVGAGI. The CDR3 runs 16 residues. J gave up 8 bases and V 4 bases, and 7 bases lay outside the gene matches. CDR3 in DNA: TGTGCCAGCAGTTTCCCAGGACTAGCGGGAGGTCATGAGCAGTTCTTC. Its translation: CASSFPGLAGGHEQFF.

Many counts were recorded for this clonotype. The chain couples TRBV12-3 or TRBV12-4 to TRBJ2-1; TRBD2 matches 7 bases. The V gene end was trimmed by 2 bases and the J gene end by 2 bases; junction bases not matched to a gene: 3. The CDR3 loop spans 15 amino acids. CDR3 residues: CASSLFGRPYNEQFF. In DNA form, the CDR3 reads TGTGCCAGCAGTTTATTCGGGAGGCCCTACAATGAGCAGTTCTTC.

The chain uses TRBV7-2 and TRBJ2-3, with D perhaps matching TRBD1 (6 bases). From germline, CDR1 is SGHTA and CDR2 FQGNSA. This CDR3 has 14 residues. Trimming removed 4 bases at V and 2 bases at J, with 10 bases between. Written as DNA, the CDR3 is TGTGCCAGCAGCTACAGGGCGATCACAGATACGCAGTATTTT. Protein: CASSYRAITDTQYF.

Many counts were recorded for this clonotype. The chain recombines TRBV10-3 with TRBJ2-2, with 14 bases fitting TRBD2. Looked up from germline, CDR1 is ENHRY and CDR2 is SYGVKD. This CDR3 comprises 18 residues. The V and J ends lost 5 bases and 0 bases, in that order; junction bases with no gene match: 5. The CDR3 region is CAISRTSGRTANTGELFF. DNA of the CDR3: TGTGCCATCAGTCGGACTAGCGGGAGGACCGCGAACACCGGGGAGCTGTTTTTT.

In this sample, this clonotype turned up a few times. The rearrangement links TRBV28 to TRBJ2-2; 7 nucleotides agree with TRBD2. This CDR3 is 14 amino acids long. V dropped 10 bases and J dropped 4; count of bases not matched to a gene: 9. CDR1 is MDHEN, CDR2 SYDVKM, per germline. This CDR3 is CATRALASTGELFF. The CDR3 DNA reads TGTGCCACCCGGGCACTAGCGAGCACCGGGGAGCTGTTTTTT.

This clonotype was observed many times. The chain is built from TRBV7-2 and TRBJ1-5; D unresolved. V was shortened by 5 bases and J by 0 bases, with 8 bases between the two germline ends. The CDR3 is 14 amino acids. Germline V gene data show CDR1 as SGHTA and CDR2 as FQGNSA. The CDR3 DNA reads as TGTGCCAGCAGCGGAGGGAGTAGCAATCAGCCCCAGCATTTT. It specifies CASSGGSSNQPQHF.

The gene calls are TRBV6-1 and TRBJ2-2; tentatively, D is TRBD2 (6 bases). The length of the CDR3 is 13 residues. Germline values: CDR1 MNHNS, CDR2 SASEGT. Trimming left V 8 bases short and J 8 bases short, with 15 bases between. CDR3 DNA sequence: TGTGCCAGCGGAGGGACCCATACAGGGGAGCTGTTTTTT. Translated: CASGGTHTGELFF.

Worth noting for this clonotype: Given a much more abundant clone one base away, this may be a read error. This is likely a read error, given that the CDR3 carries no conserved phenylalanine or tryptophan at its end. The chain employs TRBV2 and TRBJ2-5, with D perhaps TRBD1 (6 bases). Trimming removed 0 bases from V and 4 bases from J, with 9 bases in between. The CDR3 spans 14 residues. Germline loops: CDR1 SNHLY, CDR2 FYNNEI. CDR3 sequence: CASSEARGGETQYL. CDR3 DNA sequence: TGTGCCAGCAGTGAAGCGAGAGGGGGAGAGACCCAGTACCTC.

This clonotype was observed many times. V is TRBV18 and J is TRBJ2-1; D is uncertain. The CDR3 is 14 residues long. The germline V and J ends were trimmed by 8 bases and 7 bases, with 18 bases remaining between them. Germline assignment: CDR1 KGHSH and CDR2 LQKENI. CDR3 in amino acids: CASPSPTLMNEQFF. CDR3 DNA sequence: TGTGCCAGCCCAAGCCCTACATTGATGAATGAGCAGTTCTTC.

This clonotype was counted at least ten times. V is TRBV2 and J is TRBJ2-3; a weak D match, TRBD1 (6 bases). Germline V gene data show CDR1 as SNHLY and CDR2 as FYNNEI. V was pared by 7 bases and J by 3 bases, with 14 bases between. The CDR3 loop spans 14 amino acids. This CDR3 is CASTRQAPTDTQYF. CDR3 nucleotides: TGTGCCAGCACCCGACAGGCCCCTACAGATACGCAGTATTTT. Complete variable domain (other parts from reference TRBV2 and TRBJ2-3): EPEVTQTPSHQVTQMGQEVILRCVPISNHLYFYWYRQILGQKVEFLVSFYNNEISEKSEIFDDQFSVERPDGSNFTLKIRSTKLEDSAMYFCASTRQAPTDTQYFGPGTRLTVL.

The table lists this clonotype with many counts. The chain recombines TRBV11-2 with TRBJ2-7; D is ambiguous. The V gene lost 5 bases and the J gene lost 3 bases, with 8 bases spanning the gap. This CDR3 has 12 amino acids. From germline, CDR1 is SGHAT and CDR2 FQNNGV. CDR3 DNA sequence: TGTGCCAGCAGCAGAACAGTCTACGAGCAGTACTTC. It is translated as CASSRTVYEQYF.

The rearrangement joins TRBV20-1 to TRBJ1-4; TRBD1 might be the D (6 bases). Germline assignment: CDR1 DFQATT and CDR2 SNEGSKA (reference sequence). CDR3 length: 13 residues. V was cut by 5 bases and J by 8 bases, with 15 bases left in between. The CDR3 is CSAFEGGEEKLFF. The CDR3 DNA reads TGCAGTGCTTTCGAGGGGGGGGAGGAAAAACTGTTTTTT.

This clonotype has ten or more counts. The chain is built from TRBV6-1 and TRBJ2-7, with 10 bases aligning to TRBD1. Germline V gene sequence: CDR1 MNHNS, CDR2 SASEGT. The CDR3 covers 12 residues. The CDR3 sequence is CASGTGAYEQYF. DNA of the CDR3: TGTGCATCAGGGACAGGGGCCTACGAGCAGTACTTC.

There are a few counts of this clonotype. The chain combines TRBV14 with TRBJ2-3; D uncertain. The V gene lost 3 bases and the J gene lost 0 bases, with 10 bases spanning the gap. Germline CDR1 is SGHDN and CDR2 is FVKESK. This CDR3 comprises 15 residues. CDR3 sequence: CASSHLGPSTDTQYF. The CDR3 bases are TGTGCCAGCAGCCACTTAGGACCTAGCACAGATACGCAGTATTTT.

This clonotype occurred many times. CDR3 residues: CASRTSGNYEQFF. The CDR3 DNA sequence: TGCGCCAGCAGGACTAGCGGGAACTATGAGCAGTTCTTC. This chain links TRBV4-3 with TRBJ2-1, with TRBD2 matching 11 bases. CDR3 length: 13 residues. With V trimmed by 6 bases and J by 8 bases, 3 bases remained unmatched. Germline V gives CDR1 LGHNA, CDR2 YSLEER.

This clonotype has ten or more counts. The V call is TRBV6-1, the J call TRBJ1-4, with no clear D. The V end lost 10 bases, the J end lost 4 bases, and 13 bases lay between the germline ends. Germline CDR1 is MNHNS and CDR2 is SASEGT. There are 13 residues in the CDR3. CDR3 DNA: TGTGCCACCGGAAGATGGAATAATGAAAAACTGTTTTTT. This translates into CATGRWNNEKLFF.

This clonotype was observed many times. V and J are TRBV6-5 and TRBJ2-7; tentatively, D is TRBD1 (5 bases). The germline V gene encodes CDR1 MNHEY and CDR2 SVGAGI. This CDR3 comprises 14 residues. V shed 4 bases and J shed 3 bases, with 13 bases lying between them. The CDR3 DNA is TGTGCCAGCAGTTCGCGACGGACAAACTACGAGCAGTACTTC. It yields the protein CASSSRRTNYEQYF.

This clonotype showed up just a few times. A far larger clone is one nucleotide away, so this likely arose from a read error. V gene TRBV6-2 or TRBV6-3 combines with J gene TRBJ1-5; D possibly corresponds to TRBD1 (5 bases). Germline V CDR1 and CDR2: MNHEY, SVGEGT. The CDR3 is made up of 15 amino acids. Deletions cut 5 bases from V and 5 bases from J, with 16 bases between. The CDR3 loop reads CASSESRGNYQPQHF. For the CDR3, the DNA is TGTGCCAGCAGTGAGTCGAGGGGCAACTATCAGCCCCAGCATTTT.

This clonotype was recorded many times. The rearrangement uses TRBV20-1 and TRBJ2-5, with 9 bases aligning to TRBD2. Germline trimming cut 6 bases from V and 5 bases from J; bases unmatched to any gene: 16. Looked up from germline, CDR1 is DFQATT and CDR2 is SNEGSKA (reference sequence). CDR3 length: 16 amino acids. This CDR3 is CSAISPSSGSWETQYF. DNA of the CDR3: TGCAGTGCCATATCCCCAAGTAGCGGGAGTTGGGAGACCCAGTACTTC.

In this sample, this clonotype turned up a few times. The J gene is TRBJ1-1, the V gene TRBV5-4, with 7 bases matching TRBD1. Looked up from germline, CDR1 is SGHNT and CDR2 is YYREEE (reference sequence). This CDR3 comprises 14 residues. V shed 4 bases and J 0 bases; nucleotides not matched to a gene: 3. The CDR3 is CASSLDRMNTEAFF. The CDR3 nucleotides are TGTGCCAGCAGCCTGGACAGGATGAACACTGAAGCTTTCTTT.

This clonotype was picked up many times. The genes are TRBV11-2 and TRBJ2-2, with D possibly TRBD1 on 5 matching bases. V was shortened by 1 base and J by 7 bases, with 10 bases between the two germline ends. The length of the CDR3 is 14 residues. Germline-derived CDR1 and CDR2 are SGHAT and FQNNGV. Here the CDR3 DNA reads TGTGCCAGCAGCTTAGTTGTGACAGACGGGGAGCTGTTTTTT. This sequence encodes CASSLVVTDGELFF. Together with reference TRBV11-2 and TRBJ2-2, the CDR3 gives the full variable domain: EAGVAQSPRYKIIEKRQSVAFWCNPISGHATLYWYQQILGQGPKLLIQFQNNGVVDDSQLPKDRFSAERLKGVDSTLKIQPAKLEDSAVYLCASSLVVTDGELFFGEGSRLTVL.

V is TRBV3-1 and J is TRBJ2-7, with D perhaps given as TRBD1 or TRBD2 (5 bases each). V dropped 4 bases and J dropped 4 bases, with 14 bases sitting between them. Germline V gene sequence: CDR1 LGHDT, CDR2 YNNKEL (reference sequence). CDR3 length equals 14 residues. This CDR3 reads CASSPWGTVYEQYF. For the CDR3, the DNA is TGTGCCAGCAGCCCCTGGGGGACCGTGTACGAGCAGTACTTC.

On this clonotype itself: A much larger clonotype is one base distant, so this may be a read error. Since the CDR3 does not end with the conserved phenylalanine or tryptophan, this likely comes from a read error. The rearrangement uses TRBV3-1 and TRBJ2-3; D gene ambiguous. Germline V gene lookup returns CDR1 LGHDT and CDR2 YNNKEL (reference sequence). CDR3 length: 12 residues. Deletions cut 0 bases from V and 7 bases from J, with 5 bases between. CDR3 loop: CASSQDEYTQYL. The CDR3 nucleotides read TGTGCCAGCAGCCAAGATGAATATACGCAGTATCTT.